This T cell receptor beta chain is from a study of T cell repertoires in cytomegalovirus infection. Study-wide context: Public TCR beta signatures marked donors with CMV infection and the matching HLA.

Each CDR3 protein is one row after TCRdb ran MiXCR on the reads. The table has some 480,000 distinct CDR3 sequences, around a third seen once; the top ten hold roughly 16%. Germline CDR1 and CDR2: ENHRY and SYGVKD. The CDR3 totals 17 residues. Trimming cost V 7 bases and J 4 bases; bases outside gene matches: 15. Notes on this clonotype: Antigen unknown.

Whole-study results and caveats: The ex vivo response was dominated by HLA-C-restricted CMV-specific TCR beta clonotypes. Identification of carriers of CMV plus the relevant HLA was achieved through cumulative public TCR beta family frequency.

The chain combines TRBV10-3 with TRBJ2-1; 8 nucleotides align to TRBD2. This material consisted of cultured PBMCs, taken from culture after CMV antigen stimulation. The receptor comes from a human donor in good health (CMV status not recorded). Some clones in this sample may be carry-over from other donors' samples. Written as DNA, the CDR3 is TGTGCCATCACCGACGGGGGGGGGGCAGAAAGGTACAATGAGCAGTTCTTC. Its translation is CAITDGGGAERYNEQFF.